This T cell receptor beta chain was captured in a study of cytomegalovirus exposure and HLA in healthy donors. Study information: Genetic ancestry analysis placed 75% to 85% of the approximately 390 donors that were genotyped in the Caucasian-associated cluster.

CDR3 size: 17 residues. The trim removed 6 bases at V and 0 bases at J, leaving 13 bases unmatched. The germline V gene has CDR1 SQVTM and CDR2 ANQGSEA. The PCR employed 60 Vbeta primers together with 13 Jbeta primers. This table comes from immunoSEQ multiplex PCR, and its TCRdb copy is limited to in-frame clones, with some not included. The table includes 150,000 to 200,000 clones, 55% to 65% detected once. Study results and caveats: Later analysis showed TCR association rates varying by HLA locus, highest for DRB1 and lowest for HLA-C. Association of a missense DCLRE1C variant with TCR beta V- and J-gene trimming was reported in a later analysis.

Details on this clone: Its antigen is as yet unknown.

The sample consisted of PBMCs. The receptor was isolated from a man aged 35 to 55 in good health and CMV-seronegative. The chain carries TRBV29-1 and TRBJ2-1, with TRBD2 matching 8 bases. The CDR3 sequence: CSVRRGAGGSSYNEQFF. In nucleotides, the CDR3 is TGCAGCGTCCGACGGGGGGCGGGGGGTTCCTCCTACAATGAGCAGTTCTTC.